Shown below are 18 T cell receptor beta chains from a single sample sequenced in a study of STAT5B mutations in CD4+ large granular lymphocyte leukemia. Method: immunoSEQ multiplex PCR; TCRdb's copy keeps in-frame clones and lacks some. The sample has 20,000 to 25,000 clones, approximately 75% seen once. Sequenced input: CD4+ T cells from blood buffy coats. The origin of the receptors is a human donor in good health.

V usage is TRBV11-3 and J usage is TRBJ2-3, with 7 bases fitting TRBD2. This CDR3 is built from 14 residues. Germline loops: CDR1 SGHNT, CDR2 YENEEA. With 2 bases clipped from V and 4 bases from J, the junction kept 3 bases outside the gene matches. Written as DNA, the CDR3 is TGTGCCAGCAGCTTAACAGCGGGATCAGATACGCAGTATTTT. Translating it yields CASSLTAGSDTQYF.

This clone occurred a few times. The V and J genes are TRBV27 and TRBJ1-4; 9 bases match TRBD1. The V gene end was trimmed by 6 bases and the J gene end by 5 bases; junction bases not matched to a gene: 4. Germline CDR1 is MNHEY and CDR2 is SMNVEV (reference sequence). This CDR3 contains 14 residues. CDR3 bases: TGTGCCAGCAGAAGAGGACAGGGGAATGAAAAACTGTTTTTT. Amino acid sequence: CASRRGQGNEKLFF.

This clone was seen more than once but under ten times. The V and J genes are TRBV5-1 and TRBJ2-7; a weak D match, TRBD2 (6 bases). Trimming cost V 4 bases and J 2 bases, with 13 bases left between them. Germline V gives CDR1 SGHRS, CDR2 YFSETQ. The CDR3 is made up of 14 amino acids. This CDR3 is CASSLRDFTYEQYF. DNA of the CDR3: TGCGCCAGCAGCCTCCGGGACTTTACCTACGAGCAGTACTTC.

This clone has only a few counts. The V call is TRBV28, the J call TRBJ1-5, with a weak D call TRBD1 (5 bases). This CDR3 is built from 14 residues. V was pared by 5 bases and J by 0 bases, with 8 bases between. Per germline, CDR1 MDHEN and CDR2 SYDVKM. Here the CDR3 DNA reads TGTGCCAGCAGTCTCAGGGATAGCAATCAGCCCCAGCATTTT. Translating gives CASSLRDSNQPQHF.

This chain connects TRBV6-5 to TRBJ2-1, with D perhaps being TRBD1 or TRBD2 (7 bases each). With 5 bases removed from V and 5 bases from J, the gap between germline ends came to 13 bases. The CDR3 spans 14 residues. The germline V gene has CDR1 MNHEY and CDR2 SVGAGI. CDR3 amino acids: CASSPGGGHNEQFF. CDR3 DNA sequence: TGTGCCAGCAGTCCAGGGGGGGGCCACAATGAGCAGTTCTTC.

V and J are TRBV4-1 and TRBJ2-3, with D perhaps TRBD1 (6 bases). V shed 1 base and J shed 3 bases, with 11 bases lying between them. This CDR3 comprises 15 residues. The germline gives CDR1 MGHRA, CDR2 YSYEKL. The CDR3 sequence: CASSQGWQGTDTQYF. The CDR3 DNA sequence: TGCGCCAGCAGCCAAGGGTGGCAGGGGACAGATACGCAGTATTTT.

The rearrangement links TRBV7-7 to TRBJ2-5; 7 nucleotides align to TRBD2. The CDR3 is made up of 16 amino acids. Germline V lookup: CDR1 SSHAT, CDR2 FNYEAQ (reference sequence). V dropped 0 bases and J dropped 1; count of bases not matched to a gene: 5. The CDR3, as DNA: TGTGCCAGCAGCTTAGCTGGGGGGGGTTCCCAAGAGACCCAGTACTTC. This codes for CASSLAGGGSQETQYF. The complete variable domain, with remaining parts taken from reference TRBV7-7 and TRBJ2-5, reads GAGVSQSPRYKVTKRGQDVTLRCDPISSHATLYWYQQALGQGPEFLTYFNYEAQPDKSGLPSDRFSAERPEGSISTLTIQRTEQRDSAMYRCASSLAGGGSQETQYFGPGTRLLVL.

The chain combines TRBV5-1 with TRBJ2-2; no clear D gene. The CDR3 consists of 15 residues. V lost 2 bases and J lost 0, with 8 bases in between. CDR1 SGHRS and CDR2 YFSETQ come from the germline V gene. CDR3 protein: CASSFGVANTGELFF. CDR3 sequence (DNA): TGCGCCAGCAGCTTTGGGGTAGCGAACACCGGGGAGCTGTTTTTT.

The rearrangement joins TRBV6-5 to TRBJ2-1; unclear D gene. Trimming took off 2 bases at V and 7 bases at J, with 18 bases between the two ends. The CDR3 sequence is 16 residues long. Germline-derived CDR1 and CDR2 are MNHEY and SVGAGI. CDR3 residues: CASSYADGRAVNEQFF. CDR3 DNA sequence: TGTGCCAGCAGTTACGCGGATGGACGGGCCGTGAATGAGCAGTTCTTC.

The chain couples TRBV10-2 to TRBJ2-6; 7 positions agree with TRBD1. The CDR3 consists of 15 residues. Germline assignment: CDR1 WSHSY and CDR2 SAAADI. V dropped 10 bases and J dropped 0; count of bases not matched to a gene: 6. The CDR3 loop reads CATWTGHSGANVLTF. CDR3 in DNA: TGCGCCACTTGGACAGGTCACTCTGGGGCCAACGTCCTGACTTTC.

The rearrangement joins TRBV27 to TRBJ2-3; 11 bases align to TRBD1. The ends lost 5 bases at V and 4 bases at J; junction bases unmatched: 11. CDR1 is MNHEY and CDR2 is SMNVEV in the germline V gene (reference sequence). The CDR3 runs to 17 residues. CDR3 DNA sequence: TGTGCCAGCAGTCCACCCACCGGGACAGGGGGTGCAGATACGCAGTATTTT. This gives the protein CASSPPTGTGGADTQYF.

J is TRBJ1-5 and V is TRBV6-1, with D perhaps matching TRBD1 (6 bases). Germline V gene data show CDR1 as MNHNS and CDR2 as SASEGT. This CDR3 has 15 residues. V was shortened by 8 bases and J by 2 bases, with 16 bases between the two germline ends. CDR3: CASAGGGTRNQPQHF. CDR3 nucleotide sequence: TGTGCCAGCGCTGGGGGGGGCACTCGCAATCAGCCCCAGCATTTT.

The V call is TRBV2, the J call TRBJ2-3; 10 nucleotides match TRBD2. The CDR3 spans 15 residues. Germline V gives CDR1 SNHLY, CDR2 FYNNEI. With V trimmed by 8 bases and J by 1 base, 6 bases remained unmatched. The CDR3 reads CASEREGLGTDTQYF. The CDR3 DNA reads TGTGCCAGCGAGCGGGAGGGCCTAGGCACAGATACGCAGTATTTT.

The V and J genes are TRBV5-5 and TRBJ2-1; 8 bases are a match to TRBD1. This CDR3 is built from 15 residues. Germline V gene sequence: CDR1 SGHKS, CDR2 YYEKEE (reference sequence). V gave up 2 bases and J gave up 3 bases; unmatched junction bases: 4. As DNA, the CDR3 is TGTGCCAGCAGCTTAGGACAGGGTATCTACAATGAGCAGTTCTTC. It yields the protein CASSLGQGIYNEQFF. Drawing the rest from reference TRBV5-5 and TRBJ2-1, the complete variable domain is DAGVTQSPTHLIKTRGQQVTLRCSPISGHKSVSWYQQVLGQGPQFIFQYYEKEERGRGNFPDRFSARQFPNYSSELNVNALLLGDSALYLCASSLGQGIYNEQFFGPGTRLTVL.

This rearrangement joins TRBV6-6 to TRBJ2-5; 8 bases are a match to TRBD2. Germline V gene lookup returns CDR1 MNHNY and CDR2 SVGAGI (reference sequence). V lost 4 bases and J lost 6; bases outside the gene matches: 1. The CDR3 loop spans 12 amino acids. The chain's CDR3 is CASSSGGKTQYF. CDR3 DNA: TGTGCCAGCAGTTCGGGAGGGAAGACCCAGTACTTC.

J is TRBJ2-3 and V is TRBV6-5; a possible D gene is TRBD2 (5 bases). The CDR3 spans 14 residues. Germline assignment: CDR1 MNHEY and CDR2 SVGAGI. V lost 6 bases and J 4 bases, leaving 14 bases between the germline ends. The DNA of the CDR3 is TGTGCCAGCAGGGTCGGGGTAAGAGCAGATACGCAGTATTTT. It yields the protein CASRVGVRADTQYF.

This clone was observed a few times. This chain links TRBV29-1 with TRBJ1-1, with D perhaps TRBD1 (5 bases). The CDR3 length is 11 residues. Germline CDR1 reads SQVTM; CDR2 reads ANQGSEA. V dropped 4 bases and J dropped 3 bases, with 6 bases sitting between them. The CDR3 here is CSVGGDTEAFF. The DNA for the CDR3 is TGCAGCGTTGGGGGGGACACTGAAGCTTTCTTT.

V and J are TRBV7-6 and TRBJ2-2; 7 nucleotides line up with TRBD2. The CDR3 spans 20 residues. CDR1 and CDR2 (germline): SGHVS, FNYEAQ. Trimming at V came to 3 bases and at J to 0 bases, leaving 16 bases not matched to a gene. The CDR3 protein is CASSFTSPGRDSANTGELFF. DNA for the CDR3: TGTGCCAGCAGCTTTACCTCGCCAGGGAGGGATTCCGCGAACACCGGGGAGCTGTTTTTT. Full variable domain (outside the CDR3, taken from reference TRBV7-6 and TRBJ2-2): GAGVSQSPRYKVTKRGQDVALRCDPISGHVSLYWYRQALGQGPEFLTYFNYEAQQDKSGLPNDRFSAERPEGSISTLTIQRTEQRDSAMYRCASSFTSPGRDSANTGELFFGEGSRLTVL.